The 6 T cell receptor beta chains presented below share a single source sample, sequenced in a study of blood T cell repertoires in COVID-19. The assay was immunoSEQ multiplex PCR, and TCRdb's table has in-frame clones only and misses some. The table includes more than 100,000 clones, around 87% detected once. Sequenced input: peripheral blood. The receptors stem from a woman in her 70s with acute or convalescent COVID-19.

The chain combines TRBV5-5 with TRBJ1-5; no definite D call. CDR3 length: 15 residues. Germline-derived CDR1 and CDR2 are SGHKS and YYEKEE (reference sequence). Trimming left V 6 bases short and J 0 bases short, with 13 bases between. CDR3 sequence: CASTLELFSNQPQHF. Written as DNA, the CDR3 is TGTGCCAGCACCCTCGAGCTATTTAGCAATCAGCCCCAGCATTTT.

This clone was detected a few times. This chain uses TRBV24-1 with TRBJ1-1; weak D call: TRBD1 (6 bases). CDR1 is KGHDR and CDR2 is SFDVKD in the germline V gene. This CDR3 spans 16 amino acids. As DNA, the CDR3 is TGTGGCCCACCCAAGGATGGGACACAAAGGGACACTGAAGCTTTCTTT. This gives the protein CGPPKDGTQRDTEAFF.

V usage is TRBV6-5 and J usage is TRBJ1-2; D is undetermined. The CDR3 spans 12 residues. Per germline, CDR1 MNHEY and CDR2 SVGAGI. V was pared by 8 bases and J by 5 bases, with 12 bases between. CDR3 nucleotides: TGTGCCAGCCATGAGGAAAGGTATGGCTACACCTTC. Encoded protein: CASHEERYGYTF.

This chain uses TRBV9 with TRBJ1-6; D not certain. The CDR3 length is 14 residues. With 0 bases removed from V and 7 bases from J, the gap between germline ends came to 8 bases. Germline CDR1 and CDR2: SGDLS and YYNGEE. In DNA, the CDR3 is TGTGCCAGCAGCGTAGGGCAGTGGAATTCACCCCTCCACTTT. As protein: CASSVGQWNSPLHF.

The rearrangement links TRBV7-3 to TRBJ2-7; 10 nucleotides agree with TRBD1. Germline-derived CDR1 and CDR2 are SGHTA and FQGTGA. The V segment lost 6 bases and the J segment 0 bases; nucleotides outside the gene matches: 5. CDR3 length: 15 amino acids. CDR3 loop: CASSHGTGDSYEQYF. The DNA for the CDR3 is TGTGCCAGCAGTCACGGGACAGGGGACTCCTACGAGCAGTACTTC.

The V and J genes are TRBV19 and TRBJ2-7; 7 nucleotides line up with TRBD2. This CDR3 spans 13 amino acids. The germline V gene encodes CDR1 LNHDA and CDR2 SQIVND (reference sequence). V gave up 6 bases and J gave up 7 bases; unmatched junction bases: 9. In DNA, the CDR3 is TGTGCCAGTAGACCAGGACAAGCGGGGGAGCAGTACTTC. Translation gives CASRPGQAGEQYF.